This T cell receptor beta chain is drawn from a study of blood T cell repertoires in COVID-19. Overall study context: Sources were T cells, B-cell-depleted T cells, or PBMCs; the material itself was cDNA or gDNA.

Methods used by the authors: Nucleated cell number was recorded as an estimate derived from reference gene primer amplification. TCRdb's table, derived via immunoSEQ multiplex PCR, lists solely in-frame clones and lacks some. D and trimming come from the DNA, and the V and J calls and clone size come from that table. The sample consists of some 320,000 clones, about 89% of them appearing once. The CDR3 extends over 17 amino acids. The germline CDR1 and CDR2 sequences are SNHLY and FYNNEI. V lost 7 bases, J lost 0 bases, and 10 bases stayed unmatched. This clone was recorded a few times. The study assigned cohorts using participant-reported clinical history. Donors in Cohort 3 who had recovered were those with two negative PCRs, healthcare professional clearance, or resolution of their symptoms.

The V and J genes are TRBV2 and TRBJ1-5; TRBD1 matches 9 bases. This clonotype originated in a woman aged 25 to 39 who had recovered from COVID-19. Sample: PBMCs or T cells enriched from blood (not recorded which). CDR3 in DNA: TGTGCCAGCATGGGGACAGGGTCATTTGGTAGCAATCAGCCCCAGCATTTT. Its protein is CASMGTGSFGSNQPQHF.